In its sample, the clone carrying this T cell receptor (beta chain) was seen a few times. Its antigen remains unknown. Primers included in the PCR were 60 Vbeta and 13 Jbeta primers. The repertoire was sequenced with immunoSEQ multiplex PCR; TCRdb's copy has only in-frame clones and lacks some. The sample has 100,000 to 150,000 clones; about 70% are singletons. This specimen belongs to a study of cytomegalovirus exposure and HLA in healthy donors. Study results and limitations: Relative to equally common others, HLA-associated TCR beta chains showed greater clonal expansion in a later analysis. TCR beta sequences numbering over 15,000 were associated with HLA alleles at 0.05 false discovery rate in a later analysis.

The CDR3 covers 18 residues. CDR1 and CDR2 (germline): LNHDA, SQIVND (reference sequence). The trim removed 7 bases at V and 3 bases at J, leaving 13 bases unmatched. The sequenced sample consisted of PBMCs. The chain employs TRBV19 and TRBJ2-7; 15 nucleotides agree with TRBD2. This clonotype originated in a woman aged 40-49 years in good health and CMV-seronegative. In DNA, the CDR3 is TGTGCCAGTACTGATAGGGGGGGGACTAGCGGGAGGTTCTACGAGCAGTACTTC. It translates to CASTDRGGTSGRFYEQYF.